One and the same sample provided the 25 T cell receptor beta chains below, sequenced in a study of shared clonotypes between healthy human individuals. Produced via immunoSEQ multiplex PCR; TCRdb's table is partial and in-frame only. The table has roughly 2.1 million clones, just over 90% seen once; the top ten hold around 1.7%. CD45RO-negative CD8 cells positively selected for CCR7 made up the naive population, which excluded terminally differentiated effector memory CD45RA+ cells. The sequenced sample was naive CD8+ T cells from PBMCs. The receptors originated from a man aged 18 to 30 in good health. Some clones in this sample may be carry-over from other donors' samples.

This chain uses TRBV5-4 with TRBJ1-2; D might be TRBD1 (6 bases). The V gene lost 1 base and the J gene lost 6 bases, with 13 bases spanning the gap. Germline loops: CDR1 SGHNT, CDR2 YYREEE (reference sequence). This CDR3 spans 14 amino acids. The CDR3 is CASSLKARGHGYTF. CDR3 DNA: TGTGCCAGCAGCTTGAAGGCCAGGGGCCATGGCTACACCTTC.

V usage is TRBV11-2 and J usage is TRBJ1-1; D possibly corresponds to TRBD1 (5 bases). CDR1 SGHAT and CDR2 FQNNGV come from the germline V gene. Deletions cut 6 bases from V and 1 base from J, with 9 bases between. The CDR3 consists of 13 residues. CDR3 nucleotide sequence: TGTGCCAGCAGACCGGGGACGAACACTGAAGCTTTCTTT. It translates to CASRPGTNTEAFF.

The rearrangement uses TRBV27 and TRBJ2-3; no firm D call. Germline CDR1 and CDR2: MNHEY and SMNVEV (reference sequence). V lost 2 bases and J lost 2, with 11 bases in between. There are 15 residues in the CDR3. As DNA, the CDR3 is TGTGCCAGCAGTTTACTAGAACGCCCCACAGATACGCAGTATTTT. It encodes CASSLLERPTDTQYF.

Points on this clone: The same CDR3 arises from other DNA sequences in this sample as well. The J gene is TRBJ2-1, the V gene TRBV6-4, with D possibly matching TRBD1 (5 bases). CDR1 is MRHNA and CDR2 is SNTAGT in the germline V gene. This CDR3 region has 12 residues. The ends were cut back, 6 bases at V and 4 bases at J, with 7 bases in the middle. CDR3 DNA: TGTGCCAGCAGAGACAGTTACAATGAGCAGTTCTTC. Translating gives CASRDSYNEQFF.

This rearrangement joins TRBV7-2 to TRBJ2-1; no firm D call. Germline V CDR1 and CDR2: SGHTA, FQGNSA. The V end lost 0 bases, the J end lost 4 bases, and 1 base lay between the germline ends. The CDR3 is made up of 12 amino acids. The CDR3 protein is CASSLAYNEQFF. For the CDR3, the DNA is TGTGCCAGCAGCTTAGCTTACAATGAGCAGTTCTTC. The full variable domain, its missing parts supplied by reference TRBV7-2 and TRBJ2-1, is GAGVSQSPSNKVTEKGKDVELRCDPISGHTALYWYRQSLGQGLEFLIYFQGNSAPDKSGLPSDRFSAERTGGSVSTLTIQRTQQEDSAVYLCASSLAYNEQFFGPGTRLTVL.

The J gene is TRBJ2-5, the V gene TRBV18; D is ambiguous. Germline V gives CDR1 KGHSH, CDR2 LQKENI. The CDR3 sequence is 15 residues long. V lost 0 bases to trimming and J lost 1 base, with 9 bases between them. CDR3 sequence: CASSPPGSAQETQYF. The CDR3 nucleotides read TGTGCCAGCTCACCACCGGGGTCAGCCCAAGAGACCCAGTACTTC.

The gene calls are TRBV6-1 and TRBJ1-2, with TRBD1 matching over 7 bases. CDR1 is MNHNS and CDR2 is SASEGT in the germline V gene. Trimming took 4 bases from V and 4 from J; bases not matched to a gene: 15. This CDR3 is 17 amino acids long. The CDR3 region has the DNA TGTGCCAGCAGTGTTTCTATGACAGGGCTTGCTGTCTATGGCTACACCTTC. Translating gives CASSVSMTGLAVYGYTF.

The chain couples TRBV28 to TRBJ1-1, with no clear D. Germline CDR1 and CDR2: MDHEN and SYDVKM. The CDR3 extends over 11 amino acids. Trimming removed 6 bases at V and 11 bases at J, with 13 bases between. The CDR3 spells CASSFMTWAFF. The CDR3 DNA reads TGTGCCAGCAGCTTTATGACCTGGGCTTTCTTT.

The chain recombines TRBV27 with TRBJ1-5; perhaps TRBD1 as D (5 bases). This CDR3 comprises 17 residues. CDR1 is MNHEY, CDR2 SMNVEV, per germline (reference sequence). Between the trimmed V and J ends, which lost 1 base and 0 bases, there was a span of 13 bases. CDR3 residues: CASSLFGAFSSNQPQHF. In nucleotides, the CDR3 is TGTGCCAGCAGTTTATTCGGGGCCTTCAGTAGCAATCAGCCCCAGCATTTT.

This chain connects TRBV5-5 to TRBJ2-7, with a weak D call TRBD2 (5 bases). The CDR3 runs 14 residues. Germline V lookup: CDR1 SGHKS, CDR2 YYEKEE (reference sequence). Trimming left V 0 bases short and J 6 bases short, with 13 bases between. CDR3 sequence (DNA): TGTGCCAGCAGCTTGGATGGCGGCGGGCTCGAGCAGTACTTC. It codes for CASSLDGGGLEQYF.

This clone was seen just once. The chain is built from TRBV27 and TRBJ1-5; D remains ambiguous. The germline gives CDR1 MNHEY, CDR2 SMNVEV (reference sequence). V lost 6 bases to trimming and J lost 0 bases, with 9 bases between them. This CDR3 has 14 residues. The CDR3 here is CASSQWYSNQPQHF. For the CDR3, the DNA is TGTGCCAGCAGCCAATGGTATAGCAATCAGCCCCAGCATTTT.

The chain uses TRBV5-1 and TRBJ2-3; 12 positions agree with TRBD2. The CDR3 extends over 17 amino acids. In germline, CDR1 is SGHRS, CDR2 YFSETQ. V gave up 4 bases and J gave up 2 bases; unmatched junction bases: 8. The CDR3 spells CASSRYGLAGYTDTQYF. The CDR3 coding sequence is TGCGCCAGCAGCCGCTACGGACTAGCGGGGTACACAGATACGCAGTATTTT. Looking up the rest from reference TRBV5-1 and TRBJ2-3 gives the full variable domain: KAGVTQTPRYLIKTRGQQVTLSCSPISGHRSVSWYQQTPGQGLQFLFEYFSETQRNKGNFPGRFSGRQFSNSRSEMNVSTLELGDSALYLCASSRYGLAGYTDTQYFGPGTRLTVL.

This sequence joins TRBV28 and TRBJ2-1; D uncertain. Per germline, CDR1 MDHEN and CDR2 SYDVKM. Trimming left V 6 bases short and J 5 bases short, with 17 bases between. The CDR3 contains 15 residues. The CDR3 DNA follows: TGTGCCAGCAGCCTCACCGCGGCTACAGACAATGAGCAGTTCTTC. This encodes CASSLTAATDNEQFF.

With respect to this clone: The sample carries other DNA sequences with the same CDR3. The genes are TRBV7-9 and TRBJ2-7, with no clear D. With 5 bases removed from V and 0 bases from J, the gap between germline ends came to 8 bases. This CDR3 has 13 residues. The V gene's germline CDR1 is SEHNR and CDR2 FQNEAQ (reference sequence). The CDR3 region is CASSPRSSYEQYF. The CDR3 DNA reads TGTGCCAGCAGCCCACGGAGCTCCTACGAGCAGTACTTC.

Regarding this clone: The same CDR3 can be traced to other DNA sequences in this sample. This chain connects TRBV9 to TRBJ2-1; no firm D call. Germline V gene lookup returns CDR1 SGDLS and CDR2 YYNGEE. V lost 2 bases, J lost 0 bases, and 6 bases lay in between. There are 14 residues in the CDR3. CDR3 sequence (DNA): TGTGCCAGCAGCGTGGGCGGCTCCTACAATGAGCAGTTCTTC. Residues: CASSVGGSYNEQFF.

This chain connects TRBV29-1 to TRBJ1-3; D unclear. CDR3 length: 15 amino acids. The V end was cut by 0 bases, the J end by 2 bases, with 11 bases between. Germline V CDR1 and CDR2: SQVTM, ANQGSEA. CDR3 DNA sequence: TGCAGCGTTGAAGAATCGGCCAGCACTGGAAACACCATATATTTT. Protein product: CSVEESASTGNTIYF.

J is TRBJ1-2 and V is TRBV2, with unresolved D. The germline gives CDR1 SNHLY, CDR2 FYNNEI. This CDR3 contains 15 residues. Trimming shortened V by 3 bases and J by 4 bases, and 15 bases separated the two germline ends. Written as DNA, the CDR3 is TGTGCCAGCAGTGATGTCGAGTCGGGCAGCTATGGCTACACCTTC. It yields the protein CASSDVESGSYGYTF.

The chain couples TRBV2 to TRBJ2-5, with 15 bases aligning to TRBD2. V was pared by 5 bases and J by 2 bases, with 3 bases of the junction left unmatched. CDR3 length: 16 residues. CDR1 and CDR2 from the germline V gene are SNHLY and FYNNEI. The CDR3 DNA is TGTGCCAGCAGTCGGGGACTAGCGGGAGGACAAGAGACCCAGTACTTC. It translates to CASSRGLAGGQETQYF.

On this clone itself: This sample includes further DNA sequences coding for the same CDR3. This rearrangement joins TRBV5-1 to TRBJ2-7; unclear D gene. V was trimmed by 4 bases and J by 0 bases, leaving 5 bases between them. The CDR3 runs to 12 residues. Germline V gene sequence: CDR1 SGHRS, CDR2 YFSETQ. CDR3 bases: TGCGCCAGCAGCCCCACCTCCTACGAGCAGTACTTC. Its translation: CASSPTSYEQYF.

The chain has TRBV19 and TRBJ2-1, with TRBD2 matching over 7 bases. This CDR3 comprises 19 residues. J lost 1 base, V lost 5 bases, and 17 bases had no gene match. Looked up from germline, CDR1 is LNHDA and CDR2 is SQIVND (reference sequence). CDR3 sequence: CASSLAGDRLGGSYNEQFF. The DNA of the CDR3 is TGTGCCAGTAGTCTCGCGGGAGACCGCTTAGGAGGATCCTACAATGAGCAGTTCTTC. Full variable domain (outside the CDR3, taken from reference TRBV19 and TRBJ2-1): DGGITQSPKYLFRKEGQNVTLSCEQNLNHDAMYWYRQDPGQGLRLIYYSQIVNDFQKGDIAEGYSVSREKKESFPLTVTSAQKNPTAFYLCASSLAGDRLGGSYNEQFFGPGTRLTVL.

The chain employs TRBV27 and TRBJ2-3; a possible D gene is TRBD2 (6 bases). Trimming cost V 5 bases and J 1 base, with 16 bases left between them. Germline CDR1 reads MNHEY; CDR2 reads SMNVEV (reference sequence). CDR3 length: 16 residues. The CDR3 reads CASSGFGSLGTDTQYF. CDR3 sequence (DNA): TGTGCCAGCAGTGGATTCGGGAGTCTCGGCACAGATACGCAGTATTTT.

The chain uses TRBV29-1 and TRBJ1-2; 7 bases are a match to TRBD1. Trimming took 6 bases from V and 1 from J; bases not matched to a gene: 8. CDR1 and CDR2 from the germline V gene are SQVTM and ANQGSEA. The CDR3 covers 14 residues. CDR3 sequence: CSVLTDRFNYGYTF. The CDR3 region has the DNA TGCAGCGTGCTTACGGACAGGTTTAACTATGGCTACACCTTC.

This sequence joins TRBV6-6 and TRBJ2-7; 8 bases map to TRBD1. CDR1 and CDR2 from the germline V gene are MNHNY and SVGAGI (reference sequence). Trimming removed 2 bases from V and 3 bases from J; junction bases left unmatched: 3. This CDR3 contains 14 residues. The CDR3 nucleotides are TGTGCCAGCAGTTACCCGGGACAGGACTACGAGCAGTACTTC. This gives the protein CASSYPGQDYEQYF.

The gene calls are TRBV19 and TRBJ2-1; 10 bases line up with TRBD2. Germline trimming cut 5 bases from V and 2 bases from J; bases unmatched to any gene: 6. The germline gives CDR1 LNHDA, CDR2 SQIVND (reference sequence). The CDR3 is 16 amino acids. CDR3 DNA: TGTGCCAGTAGTGCGATTACTAGCGGGACCTACAATGAGCAGTTCTTC. Translation gives CASSAITSGTYNEQFF.

The J gene is TRBJ1-3, the V gene TRBV5-1, with D maybe TRBD1 (5 bases). The V gene lost 4 bases and the J gene lost 2 bases, with 16 bases spanning the gap. The CDR3 contains 16 residues. CDR1 is SGHRS and CDR2 is YFSETQ in the germline V gene. The chain's CDR3 is CASSRSVTGTGNTIYF. In DNA form, the CDR3 reads TGCGCCAGCAGCCGTTCCGTAACAGGAACTGGAAACACCATATATTTT. Variable domain in full (rest from reference TRBV5-1 and TRBJ1-3): KAGVTQTPRYLIKTRGQQVTLSCSPISGHRSVSWYQQTPGQGLQFLFEYFSETQRNKGNFPGRFSGRQFSNSRSEMNVSTLELGDSALYLCASSRSVTGTGNTIYFGEGSWLTVV.